This is a list of T cell receptor beta chains from one sample in a study of T cells in Graves' hyperthyroidism and ophthalmopathy. TCRdb reanalysed the multiplex PCR reads using MiXCR and keeps one entry per CDR3 protein. The sample holds 200,000 to 250,000 distinct CDR3 sequences, 15% to 20% seen once. Sequenced input: blood. Every receptor here comes from a woman aged 18-30 years with Graves' ophthalmopathy. The CDR3 runs from the conserved cysteine through the conserved F or W. The D gene is left open where the match is weak. Rows may omit the clone size; those that give it use once, few, many or a size class.

clone size: few; D gene: .; V gene: TRBV6-1; J gene: TRBJ2-7; CDR3 protein: CASRRGDEQYF; CDR3 DNA: TGTGCCAGCAGGAGGGGGGACGAGCAGTACTTC
clone size: .; D gene: .; V gene: TRBV20-1; J gene: TRBJ1-1; CDR3 protein: CSASRTSNTEAFF; CDR3 DNA: TGCAGTGCTAGTAGGACATCTAACACTGAAGCTTTCTTT
clone size: .; D gene: .; V gene: TRBV11-3; J gene: TRBJ1-1; CDR3 protein: CASSVSGMEAFF; CDR3 DNA: TGTGCCAGCAGCGTTTCAGGCATGGAAGCTTTCTTT
clone size: many; D gene: TRBD2; V gene: TRBV20-1; J gene: TRBJ2-1; CDR3 protein: CSASRPAGVLGEQFF; CDR3 DNA: TGCAGTGCTAGTCGACCAGCGGGGGTTCTCGGTGAGCAGTTCTTC
clone size: .; D gene: .; V gene: TRBV5-1; J gene: TRBJ2-2; CDR3 protein: CASSSQMASTGELFF; CDR3 DNA: TGCGCCAGCAGCTCACAGATGGCAAGCACCGGGGAGCTGTTTTTT
clone size: many; D gene: .; V gene: TRBV6-5; J gene: TRBJ2-7; CDR3 protein: CASSYSAVRANEQYF; CDR3 DNA: TGTGCCAGCAGTTACTCTGCAGTACGGGCCAACGAGCAGTACTTC
clone size: once; D gene: .; V gene: TRBV5-1; J gene: TRBJ2-2; CDR3 protein: CASSGSNSDIRELFF; CDR3 DNA: TGTGCCAGCAGCGGTAGTAATTCGGACATAAGGGAGCTGTTTTTT
clone size: many; D gene: TRBD1; V gene: TRBV13; J gene: TRBJ2-2; CDR3 protein: CASSGTGTGAGELFF; CDR3 DNA: TGTGCCAGCAGCGGCACCGGGACAGGGGCCGGGGAGCTGTTTTTT
clone size: .; D gene: TRBD1; V gene: TRBV7-2; J gene: TRBJ2-7; CDR3 protein: CASSRDRDQQYF; CDR3 DNA: TGTGCCAGCAGCAGGGACAGGGATCAGCAGTACTTC
clone size: many; D gene: .; V gene: TRBV3-1; J gene: TRBJ2-2; CDR3 protein: CASSQDRELFF; CDR3 DNA: TGTGCCAGCAGCCAGGACCGGGAGCTGTTTTTT
clone size: many; D gene: .; V gene: TRBV6-1; J gene: TRBJ1-1; CDR3 protein: CASSSPGGVKTEAFF; CDR3 DNA: TGTGCCAGCAGTTCTCCGGGCGGGGTTAAGACTGAAGCTTTCTTT
clone size: many; D gene: .; V gene: TRBV19; J gene: TRBJ1-1; CDR3 protein: CASRIAGGNTEAFF; CDR3 DNA: TGTGCCAGCCGGATAGCCGGCGGGAACACTGAAGCTTTCTTT
clone size: many; D gene: .; V gene: TRBV6-6; J gene: TRBJ2-7; CDR3 protein: CASSYSGYPAGSSYEQYF; CDR3 DNA: TGTGCCAGCAGTTACTCGGGGTACCCCGCTGGGAGCTCCTACGAGCAGTACTTC
clone size: many; D gene: .; V gene: TRBV6-2/TRBV6-3; J gene: TRBJ2-2; CDR3 protein: CASSPIGLFTGELFF; CDR3 DNA: TGTGCCAGCAGCCCCATCGGACTCTTCACCGGGGAGCTGTTTTTT
clone size: many; D gene: .; V gene: TRBV7-3; J gene: TRBJ1-1; CDR3 protein: CASSLTGVDTEAFF; CDR3 DNA: TGTGCCAGCAGCTTAACAGGGGTCGACACTGAAGCTTTCTTT
clone size: many; D gene: TRBD1; V gene: TRBV16; J gene: TRBJ1-6; CDR3 protein: CASSQSTGEYSPLHF; CDR3 DNA: TGTGCCAGCAGCCAATCGACAGGGGAATACTCACCCCTCCACTTT
clone size: few; D gene: .; V gene: TRBV3-1; J gene: TRBJ1-4; CDR3 protein: CASSHRDIGEKLFF; CDR3 DNA: TGTGCCAGCAGCCACCGGGACATTGGTGAAAAACTGTTTTTT
clone size: .; D gene: TRBD1; V gene: TRBV2; J gene: TRBJ1-5; CDR3 protein: CASSVQGVGQPQHF; CDR3 DNA: TGTGCCAGCAGTGTACAGGGGGTAGGTCAGCCCCAGCATTTT
clone size: .; D gene: .; V gene: TRBV5-8; J gene: TRBJ1-6; CDR3 protein: CASSLEGGRDSPLHF; CDR3 DNA: TGTGCCAGCAGCTTGGAAGGGGGTCGAGATTCACCCCTCCACTTT
clone size: many; D gene: TRBD2; V gene: TRBV7-2; J gene: TRBJ2-7; CDR3 protein: CASSLALRTSGGSSYEQYF; CDR3 DNA: TGTGCCAGCAGCTTAGCTCTCCGGACTAGCGGGGGGAGCTCCTACGAGCAGTACTTC
clone size: many; D gene: .; V gene: TRBV12-3/TRBV12-4; J gene: TRBJ1-2; CDR3 protein: CASSLTYGYTF; CDR3 DNA: TGTGCCAGCAGTTTAACCTATGGCTACACCTTC
clone size: many; D gene: .; V gene: TRBV5-1; J gene: TRBJ2-1; CDR3 protein: CASSRQDNEQFF; CDR3 DNA: TGCGCCAGCAGTAGGCAGGACAATGAGCAGTTCTTC